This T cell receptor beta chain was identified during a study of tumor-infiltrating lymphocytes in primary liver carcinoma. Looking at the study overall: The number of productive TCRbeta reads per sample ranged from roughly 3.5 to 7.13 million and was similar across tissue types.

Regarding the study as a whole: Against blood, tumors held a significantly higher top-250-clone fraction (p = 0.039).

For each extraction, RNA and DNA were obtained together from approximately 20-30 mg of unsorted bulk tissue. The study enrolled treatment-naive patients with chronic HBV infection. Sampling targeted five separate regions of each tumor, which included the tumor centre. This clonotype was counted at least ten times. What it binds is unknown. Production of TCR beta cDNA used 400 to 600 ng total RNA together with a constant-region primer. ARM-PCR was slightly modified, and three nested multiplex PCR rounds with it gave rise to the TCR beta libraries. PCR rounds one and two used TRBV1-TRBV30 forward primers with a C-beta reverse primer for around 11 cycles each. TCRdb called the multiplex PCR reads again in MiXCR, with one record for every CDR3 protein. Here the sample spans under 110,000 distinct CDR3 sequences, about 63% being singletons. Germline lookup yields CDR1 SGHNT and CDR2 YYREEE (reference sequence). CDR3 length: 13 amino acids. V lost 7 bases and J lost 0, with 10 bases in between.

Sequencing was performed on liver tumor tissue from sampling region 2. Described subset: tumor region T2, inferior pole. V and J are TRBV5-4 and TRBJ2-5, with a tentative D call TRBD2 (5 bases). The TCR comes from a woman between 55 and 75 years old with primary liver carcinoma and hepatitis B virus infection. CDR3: CASRIANQETQYF. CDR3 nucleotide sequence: TGTGCCAGCCGGATAGCGAACCAAGAGACCCAGTACTTC.